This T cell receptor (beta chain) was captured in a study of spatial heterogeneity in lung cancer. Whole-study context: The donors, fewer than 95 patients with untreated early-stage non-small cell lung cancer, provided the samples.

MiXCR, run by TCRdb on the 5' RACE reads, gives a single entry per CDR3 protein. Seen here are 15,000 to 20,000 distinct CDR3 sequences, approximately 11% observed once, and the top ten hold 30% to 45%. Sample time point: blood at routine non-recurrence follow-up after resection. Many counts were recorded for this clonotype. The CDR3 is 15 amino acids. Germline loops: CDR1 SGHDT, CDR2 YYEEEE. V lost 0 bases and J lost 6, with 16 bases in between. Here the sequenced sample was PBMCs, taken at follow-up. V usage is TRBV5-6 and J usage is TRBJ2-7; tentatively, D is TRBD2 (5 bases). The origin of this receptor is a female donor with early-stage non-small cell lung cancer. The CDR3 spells CASSLGRRAGGEQYF. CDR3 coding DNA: TGTGCCAGCAGCTTGGGGCGGCGGGCAGGTGGCGAGCAGTACTTC.